Sequencing of this T cell receptor (beta chain) was carried out in a study of blood T cell repertoires in COVID-19. Study-wide background: COVID-19 samples collected from the United States, Italy and Spain covered acute and convalescent phases. T cells, B-cell-depleted T cells, or PBMCs provided the cDNA or gDNA that served as material.

Sequenced by immunoSEQ multiplex PCR; TCRdb stores in-frame clones only, minus some. Of about 250,000 clones listed, approximately 90% are singletons. The V and J ends lost 8 bases and 5 bases respectively, with 16 bases between them. This CDR3 has 14 residues. CDR1 is MDHEN and CDR2 is SYDVKM in the germline V gene. Which cohort a participant joined came from the clinical history participants gave. The study counted Cohort 3 donors as recovered given two negative PCRs, clearance, or symptom resolution. The sequencing sample was made of PBMCs or T cells enriched from blood (not recorded which). This clonotype was sampled from a middle-aged man who had recovered from COVID-19. The chain combines TRBV28 with TRBJ1-5; D possibly corresponds to TRBD1 (5 bases). DNA for the CDR3: TGTGCCAGCGTATTGCCGACAGATTATCAGCCCCAGCATTTT. It codes for CASVLPTDYQPQHF.